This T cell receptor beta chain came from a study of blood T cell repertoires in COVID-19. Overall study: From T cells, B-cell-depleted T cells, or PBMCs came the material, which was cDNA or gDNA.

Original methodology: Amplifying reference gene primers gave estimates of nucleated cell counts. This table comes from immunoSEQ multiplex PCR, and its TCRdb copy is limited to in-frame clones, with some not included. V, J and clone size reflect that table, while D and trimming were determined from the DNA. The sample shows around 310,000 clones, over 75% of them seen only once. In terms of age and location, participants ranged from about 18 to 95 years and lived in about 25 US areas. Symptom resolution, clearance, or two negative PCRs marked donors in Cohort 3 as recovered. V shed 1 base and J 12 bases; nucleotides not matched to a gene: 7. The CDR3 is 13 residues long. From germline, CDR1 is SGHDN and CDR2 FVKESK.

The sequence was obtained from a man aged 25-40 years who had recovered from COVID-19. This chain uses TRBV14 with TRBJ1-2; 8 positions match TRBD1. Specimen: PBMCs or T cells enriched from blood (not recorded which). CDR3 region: CASSQATQGVNTF. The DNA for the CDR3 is TGTGCCAGCAGCCAAGCTACACAGGGGGTGAACACCTTC.